This is a list of T cell receptor beta chains from one sample in a study of graft-versus-host responses after intestinal transplantation. Antigens for these TCRs are unknown. Profiling relied on immunoSEQ multiplex PCR, and the TCRdb table lists in-frame clones only, not all of them. The sample contains around 88,000 clones, 83% of which appear only once. The starting material was unstimulated CD8+ T cells sorted from spleen or lymph node cells, obtained before intestinal transplant. Receptors originate from a human donor who received an intestinal transplant. Each CDR3 is given with its conserved first and last residue. A D gene is named only where the DNA matches it firmly. The size field is filled for only some rows; it gives once, few, many or a size class.

D gene	clone size	V gene	J gene	CDR3 DNA	CDR3 protein
NA	NA	TRBV7-3	TRBJ1-1	TGTGCCAGCAGCTTAACACACAGATCGAACACTGAAGCTTTCTTT	CASSLTHRSNTEAFF
TRBD1	NA	TRBV30	TRBJ1-1	TGTGCCTGGAGGCTTGGACAGGGGGCAACTGAAGCTTTCTTT	CAWRLGQGATEAFF
NA	NA	TRBV19	TRBJ2-7	TGTGCCAGTAGTGCGGGACCGGCCTACGAGCAGTACTTC	CASSAGPAYEQYF
NA	NA	TRBV4-1	TRBJ1-4	TGCGCCAGCCTGCCTATCCGCGGAGCTAATGAAAAACTGTTTTTT	CASLPIRGANEKLFF
TRBD2	few	TRBV27	TRBJ2-5	TGTGCCAGCAGGCCGACCCCGCGGGGGGGCCGGGAGACCCAGTACTTC	CASRPTPRGGRETQYF
TRBD1	NA	TRBV27	TRBJ1-1	TGTGCCAGCAGCCTCACAGGGGTCGCTGAAGCTTTCTTT	CASSLTGVAEAFF
TRBD1	few	TRBV2	TRBJ2-5	TGTGCCAGCAGTGAAGGGAGACAGGGGGTAGAGACCCAGTACTTC	CASSEGRQGVETQYF
NA	NA	TRBV6-5	TRBJ1-1	TGTGCCAGCAGAACGCAGGGAGATCGGAACACTGAAGCTTTCTTT	CASRTQGDRNTEAFF
NA	NA	TRBV7-9	TRBJ1-2	TGTGCCAGCAGCATGACACTTAACTATGGCTACACCTTC	CASSMTLNYGYTF
TRBD2	NA	TRBV11-2	TRBJ2-1	TGTGCCAGCAGCTCCCTGACTAGCGGGAGATACAATGAGCAGTTCTTC	CASSSLTSGRYNEQFF
NA	few	TRBV6-6	TRBJ1-4	TGTGCCAGCAGTTACAGGGGGGCTCTGGACCGTGAAAAACTGTTTTTT	CASSYRGALDREKLFF
NA	few	TRBV6-1	TRBJ2-7	TGTGCCAGCAGCCCCCCCCCTTACGAGCAGTACTTC	CASSPPPYEQYF
NA	NA	TRBV2	TRBJ2-1	TGTGCCAGCAGTGATGGGGTCGGTTCCTACAATGAGCAGTTCTTC	CASSDGVGSYNEQFF
TRBD1	NA	TRBV28	TRBJ2-5	TGTGCCAGCAGTTTGGCCCGGACAGGGGGCTCGAACTTC	CASSLARTGGSNF
NA	NA	TRBV18	TRBJ1-1	TGTGCCAGCTCACCACAGAGGGTTACTGAAGCTTTCTTT	CASSPQRVTEAFF
NA	NA	TRBV7-7	TRBJ2-5	TGTGCCAGCAGCATCGAATTCGGGGAGACCCAGTACTTC	CASSIEFGETQYF
TRBD2	NA	TRBV7-2	TRBJ2-7	TGTGCCAGCAGCCCCGAGTATGGGAGGGATATCAACGAGCAGTACTTC	CASSPEYGRDINEQYF
NA	NA	TRBV2	TRBJ1-1	TGTGCCAGCAGTCTATTAGGGGGTACGGGGACTGAAGCTTTCTTT	CASSLLGGTGTEAFF
TRBD2	NA	TRBV2	TRBJ2-5	TGTGCCAGCAGTGATCAGCGGGGGGGCTTCCAGACCCAGTACTTC	CASSDQRGGFQTQYF
NA	NA	TRBV4-1	TRBJ2-4	TGCGCCAGCAGCCAAGCCTGGGGCCCGAGGATTCAGTACTTC	CASSQAWGPRIQYF
NA	NA	TRBV28	TRBJ2-1	TGTGCCAGCGGAATAGGGCTGCATGAGCAGTTCTTC	CASGIGLHEQFF
NA	NA	TRBV18	TRBJ1-2	TGTGCCAGCTCCCGTATTTGGCACTATGGCTACACCTTC	CASSRIWHYGYTF
TRBD2	NA	TRBV27	TRBJ2-1	TGTGCCAGCAGTTTAGGGTTGCTAGCGGGAGGGAATGAGCAGTTCTTC	CASSLGLLAGGNEQFF
TRBD2	NA	TRBV13	TRBJ2-5	TGTGCCAGCAGCGCTACTAGCGGACAAGAGACCCAGTACTTC	CASSATSGQETQYF
NA	once	TRBV4-1	TRBJ2-2	TGCGCCCGCAGCCCGCCGGGGGGCTCTGGGACCGGGGAGCTGTTTTTT	CARSPPGGSGTGELFF
NA	NA	TRBV9	TRBJ1-1	TGTGCCAGCAGCCAGGAGGGCGCAACTGAAGCTTTCTTT	CASSQEGATEAFF
TRBD1	NA	TRBV4-1	TRBJ1-5	TGCGCCAGCAGCCCAGGGCCTTTAGGACAGGGAACTAATCAGCCCCAGCATTTT	CASSPGPLGQGTNQPQHF
TRBD1	once	TRBV4-1	TRBJ1-1	TGCGCCAGCAGCCAAAGGACAGGAATGAACACTGAAGCTTTCTTT	CASSQRTGMNTEAFF
TRBD1	NA	TRBV7-9	TRBJ2-7	TGTGCCAGCAGCCTAACCAACTACAGGGGGACCTACGAGCAGTACTTC	CASSLTNYRGTYEQYF
NA	once	TRBV6-6	TRBJ2-1	TGTGCCAGCAGCGCAATCGGGTCTTCCTACAATGAGCAGTTCTTC	CASSAIGSSYNEQFF
TRBD2	once	TRBV6-5	TRBJ2-1	TGTGCCAGCAGTTCGAGACTAGCGGGGTTCTACAATGAGCAGTTCTTC	CASSSRLAGFYNEQFF
NA	NA	TRBV9	TRBJ1-5	TGTGCCAGCAGCGTGGGGGAGTTAGGCAATCAGCCCCAGCATTTT	CASSVGELGNQPQHF
NA	NA	TRBV5-1	TRBJ2-1	TGCGCCAGCAGCTTAGAGGGGGGCCTCAAGCATGAGCAGTTCTTC	CASSLEGGLKHEQFF
NA	NA	TRBV6-5	TRBJ1-2	TGTGCCAGCAGCTCAACCGGGGGGCAAAGCTATGGCTACACCTTC	CASSSTGGQSYGYTF
NA	once	TRBV11-3	TRBJ2-7	TGTGCCAGCAGCGCCCTGGAGGATCACTACGAGCAGTACTTC	CASSALEDHYEQYF
NA	few	TRBV9	TRBJ2-7	TGTGCCAGCAGCGTAGGAGGCCCACCCGCCGAGCAGTACTTC	CASSVGGPPAEQYF
NA	NA	TRBV7-9	TRBJ1-2	TGTGCCAGCAGCTTACTAACAGGCCCTAACTATGGCTACACCTTC	CASSLLTGPNYGYTF
TRBD1	NA	TRBV6-1	TRBJ1-2	TGTGCCAGCAGTCACGGACAGGACGGCCCGTATGGCTACACCTTC	CASSHGQDGPYGYTF
NA	NA	TRBV6-1	TRBJ1-6	TGTGCCAGCAGGAACGGTGGCTCCTATAATTCACCCCTCCACTTT	CASRNGGSYNSPLHF
NA	few	TRBV29-1	TRBJ1-1	TGCAGCGTTGTTGGGGGGGGGCTGCTGAACACTGAAGCTTTCTTT	CSVVGGGLLNTEAFF
NA	NA	TRBV6-5	TRBJ2-7	TGTGCCAGCAGTTATTCGGGGTACAGCTACGAGCAGTACTTC	CASSYSGYSYEQYF
NA	NA	TRBV19	TRBJ1-2	TGTGCCAGTAGTATGGGGGATGGCTACACCTTC	CASSMGDGYTF
TRBD1	NA	TRBV5-6	TRBJ2-7	TGTGCCAGCAGCTCGCCGGGACAGGGTTACGAGCAGTACTTC	CASSSPGQGYEQYF
NA	once	TRBV6-1	TRBJ2-7	TGTGCCAGCAGTGAAGACCCGGGTTACGAGCAGTACTTC	CASSEDPGYEQYF
TRBD2	NA	TRBV28	TRBJ2-7	TGTGCCAGCAGTTTAGGGACTAGCACCTACGAGCAGTACTTC	CASSLGTSTYEQYF
NA	few	TRBV6-5	TRBJ2-2	TGTGCCAGCAGTTACAGAGGGGGCACCGGGGAGCTGTTTTTT	CASSYRGGTGELFF
NA	NA	TRBV27	TRBJ2-4	TGTGCCAGCAGTTTTATGCTCGTCGGGGATTCTTTAGCCAAAAACATTCAGTACTTC	CASSFMLVGDSLAKNIQYF
NA	NA	TRBV28	TRBJ2-7	TGTGCCAGCAGTCGGGGTTCTAGATCCTACGAGCAGTACTTC	CASSRGSRSYEQYF
TRBD1	NA	TRBV4-1	TRBJ1-1	TGCGCCAGCAGCCAAGCCAGGGGGGCCACTGAAGCTTTCTTT	CASSQARGATEAFF
TRBD2	NA	TRBV5-1	TRBJ2-7	TGCGCCAGCAGCCCCGAGTGGACTAGCGGGTTCGAGCAGTACTTC	CASSPEWTSGFEQYF
NA	NA	TRBV29-1	TRBJ1-3	TGCAGCGTTGTAGACGGTGGTAGCAGTAGGTTTTCTGGAAACACCATATATTTT	CSVVDGGSSRFSGNTIYF
NA	once	TRBV6-1	TRBJ1-2	TGTGCCAGCAGTGCACCCACCCATGTATCGGACAGCTATAACTATGGCTACACCTTC	CASSAPTHVSDSYNYGYTF
NA	NA	TRBV7-2	TRBJ2-3	TGTGCCAGCAGCTTAGGTCTAGCCAGGGATACGCAGTATTTT	CASSLGLARDTQYF